This T cell receptor (beta chain) originates from a study of early T cells in non-severe SARS-CoV-2 infection. About the study: The chains were unpaired, and the sequenced material was bulk RNA from unsorted whole blood. Broader study findings: Anti-spike CD8 responses were favored by VDJdb matching, which missed private and CD4 specificities.

As to this clonotype: Its matching antigen is unknown.

Unique molecular identifiers were attached to individual cDNA molecules. TCRdb used MiXCR to reprocess the 5' RACE reads, holding one entry per CDR3 protein. Of fewer than 50,000 distinct CDR3 sequences in the sample, under 7.5% are singletons; the top ten hold around 8%. V lost 11 bases, J lost 4 bases, and 9 bases stayed unmatched. The CDR3 length is 14 residues. CDR1 and CDR2 (germline): MDHEN, SYDVKM. The specimen sequenced was whole blood. The TCR was taken from an adult who was a healthcare worker with PCR-confirmed SARS-CoV-2 infection or an uninfected control (not recorded which). This chain joins TRBV28 and TRBJ2-5; 11 positions agree with TRBD1. The CDR3 reads CAPRAGQGAETQYF. CDR3 nucleotides: TGTGCCCCCAGGGCAGGACAGGGGGCAGAGACCCAGTACTTC.